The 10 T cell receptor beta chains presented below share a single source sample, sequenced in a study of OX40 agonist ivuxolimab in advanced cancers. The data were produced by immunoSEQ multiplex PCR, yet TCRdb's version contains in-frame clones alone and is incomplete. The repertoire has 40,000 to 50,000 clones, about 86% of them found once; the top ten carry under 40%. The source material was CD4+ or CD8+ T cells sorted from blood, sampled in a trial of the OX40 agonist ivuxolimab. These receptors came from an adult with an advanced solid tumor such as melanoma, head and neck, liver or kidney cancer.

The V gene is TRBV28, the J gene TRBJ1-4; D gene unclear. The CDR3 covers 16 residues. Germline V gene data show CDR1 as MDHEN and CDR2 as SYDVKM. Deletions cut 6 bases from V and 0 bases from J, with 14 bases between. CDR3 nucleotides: TGTGCCAGCAGACGAACCCCCGAGGCAACTAATGAAAAACTGTTTTTT. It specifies CASRRTPEATNEKLFF.

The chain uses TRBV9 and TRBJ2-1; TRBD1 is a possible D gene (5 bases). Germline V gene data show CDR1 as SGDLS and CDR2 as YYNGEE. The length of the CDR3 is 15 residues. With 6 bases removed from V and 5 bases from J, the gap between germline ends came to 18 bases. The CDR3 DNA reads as TGTGCCAGCAACCCGGGCGCAGGGCGGAACAATGAGCAGTTCTTC. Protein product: CASNPGAGRNNEQFF.

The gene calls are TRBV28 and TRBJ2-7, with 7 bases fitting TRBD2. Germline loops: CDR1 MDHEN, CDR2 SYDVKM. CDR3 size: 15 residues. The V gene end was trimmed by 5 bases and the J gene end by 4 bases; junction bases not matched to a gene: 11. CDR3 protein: CASSGEGLAEYEQYF. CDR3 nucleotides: TGTGCCAGCAGTGGCGAGGGCCTAGCGGAGTACGAGCAGTACTTC.

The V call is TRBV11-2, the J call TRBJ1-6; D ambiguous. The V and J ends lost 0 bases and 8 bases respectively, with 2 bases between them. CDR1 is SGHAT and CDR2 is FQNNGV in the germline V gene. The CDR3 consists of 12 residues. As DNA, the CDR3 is TGTGCCAGCAGCTTAGAGTATTCACCCCTCCACTTT. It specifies CASSLEYSPLHF.

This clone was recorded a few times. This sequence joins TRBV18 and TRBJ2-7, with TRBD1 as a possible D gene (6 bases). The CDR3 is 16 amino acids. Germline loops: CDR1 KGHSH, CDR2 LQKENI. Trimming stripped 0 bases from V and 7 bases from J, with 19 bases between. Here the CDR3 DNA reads TGTGCCAGCTCACCACCTGGGGGCCTACAGGGTTGGGAGCAGTACTTC. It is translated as CASSPPGGLQGWEQYF.

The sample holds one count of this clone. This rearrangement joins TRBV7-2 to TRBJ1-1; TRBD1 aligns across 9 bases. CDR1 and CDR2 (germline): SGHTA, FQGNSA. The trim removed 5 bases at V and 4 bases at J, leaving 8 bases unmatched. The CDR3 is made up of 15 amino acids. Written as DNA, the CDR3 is TGTGCCAGCAGCGATCCCGGGACAGGGTTCACTGAAGCTTTCTTT. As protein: CASSDPGTGFTEAFF.

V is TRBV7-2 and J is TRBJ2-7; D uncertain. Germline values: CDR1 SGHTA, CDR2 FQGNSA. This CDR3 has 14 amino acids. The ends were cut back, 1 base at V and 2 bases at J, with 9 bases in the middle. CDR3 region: CASSLERATYEQYF. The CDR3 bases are TGTGCCAGCAGCTTAGAAAGGGCGACCTACGAGCAGTACTTC.

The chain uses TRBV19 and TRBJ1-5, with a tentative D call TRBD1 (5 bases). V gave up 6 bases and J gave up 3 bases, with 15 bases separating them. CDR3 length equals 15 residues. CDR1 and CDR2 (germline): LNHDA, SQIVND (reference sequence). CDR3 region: CASREPQGVNQPQHF. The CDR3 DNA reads TGTGCCAGTAGAGAGCCGCAAGGGGTCAATCAGCCCCAGCATTTT.

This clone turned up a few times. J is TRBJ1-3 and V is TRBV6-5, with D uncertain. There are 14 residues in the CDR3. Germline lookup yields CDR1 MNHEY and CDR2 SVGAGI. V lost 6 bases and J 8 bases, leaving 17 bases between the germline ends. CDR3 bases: TGTGCCAGCAGCTTCTCGATCGCCGGGGACACCATATATTTT. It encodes CASSFSIAGDTIYF.

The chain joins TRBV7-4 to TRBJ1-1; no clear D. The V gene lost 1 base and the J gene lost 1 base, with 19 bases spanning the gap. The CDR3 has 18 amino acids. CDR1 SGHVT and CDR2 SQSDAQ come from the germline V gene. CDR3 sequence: CASSLVLVSPTKNTEAFF. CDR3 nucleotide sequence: TGTGCCAGCAGCTTAGTCTTAGTCAGCCCTACTAAGAACACTGAAGCTTTCTTT.